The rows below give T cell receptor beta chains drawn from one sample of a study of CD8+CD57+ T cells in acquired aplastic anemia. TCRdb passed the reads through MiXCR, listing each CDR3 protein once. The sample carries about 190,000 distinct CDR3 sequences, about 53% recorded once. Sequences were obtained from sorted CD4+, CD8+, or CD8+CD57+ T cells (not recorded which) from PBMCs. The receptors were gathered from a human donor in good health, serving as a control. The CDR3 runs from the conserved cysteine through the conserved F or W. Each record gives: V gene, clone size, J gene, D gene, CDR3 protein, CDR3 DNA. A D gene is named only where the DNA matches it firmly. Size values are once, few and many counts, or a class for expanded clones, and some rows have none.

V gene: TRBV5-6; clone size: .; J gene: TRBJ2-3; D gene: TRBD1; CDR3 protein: CASSWGTGNTDTQYF; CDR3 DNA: TGTGCCAGCAGCTGGGGGACAGGGAACACAGATACGCAGTATTTT
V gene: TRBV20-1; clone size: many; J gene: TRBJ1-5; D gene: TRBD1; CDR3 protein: CSARSDRGSQPQHF; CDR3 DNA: TGCAGTGCTAGGTCAGACAGGGGTAGTCAGCCCCAGCATTTT
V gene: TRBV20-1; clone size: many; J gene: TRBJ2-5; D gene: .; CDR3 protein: CTYVQPIQETQYF; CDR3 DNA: TGCACCTATGTACAGCCGATCCAAGAGACCCAGTACTTC
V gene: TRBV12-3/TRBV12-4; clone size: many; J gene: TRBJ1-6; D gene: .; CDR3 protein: CASSLQVSPLHF; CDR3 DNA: TGTGCCAGCAGTCTACAGGTCTCACCCCTCCACTTT
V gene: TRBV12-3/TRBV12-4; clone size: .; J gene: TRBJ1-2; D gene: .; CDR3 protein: CASRLSDVGGYTF; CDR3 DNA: TGTGCCAGTAGGCTGAGTGATGTGGGCGGCTACACCTTC
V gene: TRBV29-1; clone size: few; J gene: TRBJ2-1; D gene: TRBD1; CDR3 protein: CSVELGPRTGDYNEQFF; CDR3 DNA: TGCAGCGTTGAGCTCGGGCCCCGGACAGGGGACTACAATGAGCAGTTCTTC
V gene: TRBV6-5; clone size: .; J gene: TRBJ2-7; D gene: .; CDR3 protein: CASSYQGHEQYF; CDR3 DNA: TGTGCCAGCAGTTACCAGGGCCACGAGCAGTACTTC
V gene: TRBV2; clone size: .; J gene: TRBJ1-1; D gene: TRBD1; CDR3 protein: CASSLGQEVFF; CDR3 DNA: TGTGCCAGCAGCCTAGGACAGGAGGTTTTCTTT
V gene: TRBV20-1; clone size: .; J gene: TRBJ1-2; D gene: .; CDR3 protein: CSARDVSGGYTF; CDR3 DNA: TGCAGTGCTAGAGATGTCTCGGGAGGCTACACCTTC
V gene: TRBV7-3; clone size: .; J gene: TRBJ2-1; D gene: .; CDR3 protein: CASSLPDYPLNEQFF; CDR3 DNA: TGTGCCAGCAGCTTACCCGACTACCCACTCAATGAGCAGTTCTTC
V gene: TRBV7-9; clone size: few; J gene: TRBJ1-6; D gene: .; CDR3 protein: CASSPKRDGANSPLHF; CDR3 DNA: TGTGCCAGCAGCCCGAAACGGGACGGAGCAAATTCACCCCTCCACTTT